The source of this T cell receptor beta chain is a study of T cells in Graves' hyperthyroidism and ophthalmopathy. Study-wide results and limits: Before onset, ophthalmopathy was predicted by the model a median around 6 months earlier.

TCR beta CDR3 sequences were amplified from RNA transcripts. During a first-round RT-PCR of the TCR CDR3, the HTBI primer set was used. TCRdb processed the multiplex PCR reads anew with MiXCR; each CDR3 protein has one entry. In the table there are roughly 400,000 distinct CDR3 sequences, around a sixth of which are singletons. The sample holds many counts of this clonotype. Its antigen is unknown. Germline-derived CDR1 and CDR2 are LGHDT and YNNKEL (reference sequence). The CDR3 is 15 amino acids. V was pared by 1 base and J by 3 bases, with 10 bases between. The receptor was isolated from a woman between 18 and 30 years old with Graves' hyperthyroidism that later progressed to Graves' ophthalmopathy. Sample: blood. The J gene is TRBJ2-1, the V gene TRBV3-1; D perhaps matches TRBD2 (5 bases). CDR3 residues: CASSQGERRYNEQFF. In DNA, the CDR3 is TGTGCCAGCAGCCAAGGGGAGCGGCGCTACAATGAGCAGTTCTTC.